This is a list of T cell receptor beta chains from one sample in a study of cytomegalovirus exposure and HLA in healthy donors. Sequencing was performed with immunoSEQ multiplex PCR; in TCRdb, only in-frame clones are kept and a portion is missing. The sample totals around 70,000 clones. Source material: PBMCs. Receptor source: a woman aged 40 to 55 in good health and CMV-seropositive. The CDR3 runs from the conserved cysteine through the conserved F or W. A D gene is named only where the DNA matches it firmly.

CDR3nt	CDR3aa	v_gene	j_gene	d_gene
TGTGCCAGCTCGTGGCAGAAGAACACTGAAGCTTTCTTT	CASSWQKNTEAFF	TRBV2	TRBJ1-1	-
TGCGCCAGCAGCCAAGGACAGGGCCAAAATGAAAAACTGTTTTTT	CASSQGQGQNEKLFF	TRBV5-1	TRBJ1-4	TRBD1
TGTGCCAGCAGCCTAAGACAGGCAGGCAATGAGCAGTTCTTC	CASSLRQAGNEQFF	TRBV27	TRBJ2-1	-
TGTGCCAGCAGTTTTAGCAGACGCTCCTACAATGAGCAGTTCTTC	CASSFSRRSYNEQFF	TRBV27	TRBJ2-1	-
TGTGCCAGCAGCCCCCGTAGCGGGGCCCTCACAGATACGCAGTATTTT	CASSPRSGALTDTQYF	TRBV7-2	TRBJ2-3	TRBD2
TGCGCCAGCAGCCCCCGGACAGGGACTTACTATGGCTACACCTTC	CASSPRTGTYYGYTF	TRBV4-1	TRBJ1-2	TRBD1
TGTGCCAGCAGCTCAAACGACAGGGGGTTTCAGCCCCAGCATTTT	CASSSNDRGFQPQHF	TRBV7-8	TRBJ1-5	TRBD1
TGTGCCAGCAGCTTAGTCGGCCCGGGAGGGGGCTACACCTTC	CASSLVGPGGGYTF	TRBV7-2	TRBJ1-2	-
TGTGCCAGCAGAGTAGGGCGGGAGACCGGGGGGCTGTTTTTT	CASRVGRETGGLFF	TRBV6-1	TRBJ2-2	TRBD2
TGTGCCAGCAGAGGGGACATGAACACTGAAGCTTTCTTT	CASRGDMNTEAFF	TRBV11-3	TRBJ1-1	-
TGTGCCAGTATGTGGCAGGGATCAGATACGCAGTATTTT	CASMWQGSDTQYF	TRBV19	TRBJ2-3	-
TGTGCCAGCAGCTTTCCGGGAGACAGGGCTGCAGGTACGCAGTATTTT	CASSFPGDRAAGTQYF	TRBV5-4	TRBJ2-3	-
TGTGCCAGCAACACACAGGGGAACACTGAAGCTTTCTTT	CASNTQGNTEAFF	TRBV2	TRBJ1-1	-
TGTGCCAGCAGTTACGGACAGGCTTATAATTCACCCCTCCACTTT	CASSYGQAYNSPLHF	TRBV6-5	TRBJ1-6	TRBD1
TGTGCCAGCAGCCCCGTAAACGGGAGGGGGGGCAATGAGCAGTTCTTC	CASSPVNGRGGNEQFF	TRBV7-6	TRBJ2-1	TRBD2
TGTGCCAGCAGCTTGGGACTAGCGGAAGGCACAGATACGCAGTATTTT	CASSLGLAEGTDTQYF	TRBV11-3	TRBJ2-3	TRBD2
TGTGCCAGCAGCGGGACAGGTCGCCAGCCCCAGCATTTT	CASSGTGRQPQHF	TRBV2	TRBJ1-5	TRBD1
TGTGCCAGCAGCTTCCTCGGGACAGGTCATAATTCACCCCTCCACTTT	CASSFLGTGHNSPLHF	TRBV11-2	TRBJ1-6	TRBD1
TGCGCCAGCAGCTCGACAGGGAACTATGGCTACACCTTC	CASSSTGNYGYTF	TRBV5-1	TRBJ1-2	TRBD1
TGCCCCTGCCGTTTTGGGGGTTTTAATTCTAGCGGACAACGGCCGCAGTACTTC	CPCRFGGFNSSGQRPQYF	TRBV1	TRBJ2-7	-
TGTGCCAGCAGCAATGTGAGGGGAGGAGGCTATGGCTACACCTTC	CASSNVRGGGYGYTF	TRBV7-8	TRBJ1-2	-
TGTGCCAGTAGCAGCGGATACCAAGAGACCCAGTACTTC	CASSSGYQETQYF	TRBV19	TRBJ2-5	-
TGTGCCAGCAGCTCACGGACAGGGGGAGATGAGCAGTTCTTC	CASSSRTGGDEQFF	TRBV7-3	TRBJ2-1	TRBD1
TGTGCCAGCAGCGTCGGGGTCTATGGCTACACCTTC	CASSVGVYGYTF	TRBV9	TRBJ1-2	-
TGTGCCAGTCGAAAGCTTAACTATGGCTACACCTTC	CASRKLNYGYTF	TRBV19	TRBJ1-2	-
TGTGCCAGCATAAAGACACTAACTAATGAAAAACTGTTTTTT	CASIKTLTNEKLFF	TRBV2	TRBJ1-4	-
TGTGCCAGTAGAGGAGACGGACTTGTCCATGGCTACACCTTC	CASRGDGLVHGYTF	TRBV19	TRBJ1-2	-
TGTGCCAGCAGCCAAACCCCAGGGGGCGCTAACTATGGCTACACCTTC	CASSQTPGGANYGYTF	TRBV28	TRBJ1-2	TRBD1
TGTGCCATCAGTGAGGTTCCGTACTCGCCCCAGTACTTC	CAISEVPYSPQYF	TRBV10-3	TRBJ2-5	-
TGTGCCAGCGGGGGGACAGGGGGGGTCACTGAAGCTTTCTTT	CASGGTGGVTEAFF	TRBV2	TRBJ1-1	TRBD1
TGTGCCAGTAAGGTGGCGCGAGGTGCCTACAATGAGCAGTTCTTC	CASKVARGAYNEQFF	TRBV19	TRBJ2-1	-
TGTGCCAGTAGGTCTTTCGGGACAGGCCCCCGGGTTGATGGCTACACCTTC	CASRSFGTGPRVDGYTF	TRBV19	TRBJ1-2	TRBD1
TGTGCCAGCACCAGACATTCCCTTAATTCACCCCTCCACTTT	CASTRHSLNSPLHF	TRBV6-5	TRBJ1-6	-
TGTGCCAGCAGCTTGCTTGTAGGGGGCAGGGAAGATACGCAGTATTTT	CASSLLVGGREDTQYF	TRBV5-5	TRBJ2-3	TRBD1
TGCGCCAGCAGCTTGGCCCCACAGGGCGCGGGAAACACCATATATTTT	CASSLAPQGAGNTIYF	TRBV5-1	TRBJ1-3	-